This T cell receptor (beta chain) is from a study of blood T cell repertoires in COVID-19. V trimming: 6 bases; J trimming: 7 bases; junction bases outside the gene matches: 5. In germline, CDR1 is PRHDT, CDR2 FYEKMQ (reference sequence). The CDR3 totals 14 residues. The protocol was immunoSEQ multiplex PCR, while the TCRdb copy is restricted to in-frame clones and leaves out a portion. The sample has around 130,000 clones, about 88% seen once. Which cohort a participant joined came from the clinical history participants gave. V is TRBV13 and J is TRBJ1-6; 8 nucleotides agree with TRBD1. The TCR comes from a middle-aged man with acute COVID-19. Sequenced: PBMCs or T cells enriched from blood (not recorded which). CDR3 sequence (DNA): TGTGCCAGCAGTTTACAGGGGGGCAATTCACCCCTCCACTTT. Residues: CASSLQGGNSPLHF.